Each of the 16 T cell receptor beta chains below was sequenced from the same sample in a study of metastatic and nonmetastatic thyroid tumors. TCRdb reprocessed the PCR reads via MiXCR. The table lists 20,000 or so clones, less than 35% of them singletons. No patient had received any treatment before thyroid surgery. The source material was adjacent normal tissue. All receptors come from a female donor with papillary thyroid cancer or a benign thyroid nodule (not recorded which). Some clones in this sample may be carry-over from other donors' samples.

Many counts were recorded for this clone. The V and J genes are TRBV11-2 and TRBJ2-3; weak D call: TRBD2 (7 bases). Germline-derived CDR1 and CDR2 are SGHAT and FQNNGV. This CDR3 is 18 amino acids long. V was shortened by 0 bases and J by 4 bases, with 20 bases between the two germline ends. CDR3 amino acids: CASSLDAWGGPTPDTQYF. The CDR3 region has the DNA TGTGCCAGCAGCTTAGATGCGTGGGGGGGGCCGACTCCAGATACGCAGTATTTT.

This clone is medium-sized in the sample. The chain combines TRBV30 with TRBJ2-7, with D perhaps TRBD1 (7 bases). V was clipped by 3 bases and J by 2 bases, with 17 bases between them. This CDR3 spans 15 amino acids. CDR1 is GTSNPN, CDR2 SVGIG, per germline (reference sequence). The CDR3 protein is CAWRRGAGGPYEQYF. Here the CDR3 DNA reads TGTGCCTGGAGGAGAGGGGCAGGGGGGCCCTACGAGCAGTACTTC.

Only a few counts were recorded for this clone. The chain combines TRBV20-1 with TRBJ2-7; tentative D call: TRBD1 (5 bases). Germline CDR1 and CDR2: DFQATT and SNEGSKA (reference sequence). The CDR3 is 14 amino acids. Between the trimmed V and J ends, which lost 4 bases and 1 base, there was a span of 14 bases. The CDR3: CSANPLRGSYEQYF. The CDR3 DNA reads as TGCAGTGCTAATCCCCTAAGGGGATCCTACGAGCAGTACTTC.

V usage is TRBV5-1 and J usage is TRBJ2-3, with D possibly being TRBD1 or TRBD2 (5 bases each). Per the germline V gene, CDR1 is SGHRS and CDR2 is YFSETQ. V gave up 0 bases and J gave up 3 bases, with 14 bases separating them. The CDR3 spans 16 residues. In DNA, the CDR3 is TGCGCCAGCAGCTTGGGGGGGACGGTGGTTACAGATACGCAGTATTTT. Protein sequence: CASSLGGTVVTDTQYF.

This clone appeared many times. The V gene is TRBV7-2, the J gene TRBJ2-7, with D perhaps given as TRBD1 or TRBD2 (5 bases each). V was cut by 5 bases and J by 2 bases, with 13 bases left in between. The length of the CDR3 is 14 residues. In germline, CDR1 is SGHTA, CDR2 FQGNSA. The CDR3 bases are TGTGCCAGCAGCGCCAACCGGGGACCCTACGAGCAGTACTTC. It specifies CASSANRGPYEQYF.

The genes are TRBV6-1 and TRBJ2-5; D remains ambiguous. Germline-derived CDR1 and CDR2 are MNHNS and SASEGT. Trimming stripped 5 bases from V and 2 bases from J, with 21 bases between. This CDR3 is built from 17 residues. This CDR3 reads CASSQGCRLIRQETQYF. Here the CDR3 DNA reads TGTGCCAGCAGTCAAGGCTGTCGCCTTATTCGACAAGAGACCCAGTACTTC.

V usage is TRBV6-5 and J usage is TRBJ2-5; 9 positions agree with TRBD2. Germline lookup yields CDR1 MNHEY and CDR2 SVGAGI. The junction had 17 bases not matched to a gene; V was cut back by 4 bases and J by 5 bases. This CDR3 region has 18 residues. The CDR3 loop reads CASSSVEGLFAGGETQYF. The CDR3 DNA is TGTGCCAGCAGTTCGGTAGAGGGCCTTTTTGCGGGGGGGGAGACCCAGTACTTC.

CDR3 sequence: CASGLTRSYEQYF. DNA of the CDR3: TGTGCCAGCGGATTGACTAGGTCCTACGAGCAGTACTTC. The chain carries TRBV6-1 and TRBJ2-7, with D possibly matching TRBD2 (6 bases). This CDR3 is 13 amino acids long. Germline V lookup: CDR1 MNHNS, CDR2 SASEGT. With 8 bases removed from V and 1 base from J, the gap between germline ends came to 12 bases.

V gene TRBV5-6 combines with J gene TRBJ1-1, with a weak D call TRBD1 (6 bases). In germline, CDR1 is SGHDT, CDR2 YYEEEE. The CDR3 has 16 residues. V shed 0 bases and J shed 3 bases, with 15 bases lying between them. The CDR3 sequence is CASSLDGGWGDTEAFF. In nucleotides, the CDR3 is TGTGCCAGCAGCTTGGACGGGGGCTGGGGTGACACTGAAGCTTTCTTT.

This clone appeared many times. The V and J genes are TRBV5-4 and TRBJ1-1; D might be TRBD1 (6 bases). This CDR3 region has 13 residues. Trimming left V 5 bases short and J 4 bases short, with 12 bases between. Per germline, CDR1 SGHNT and CDR2 YYREEE (reference sequence). CDR3 sequence: CASRQGAGTEAFF. The CDR3 DNA follows: TGTGCCAGCAGACAGGGTGCAGGCACTGAAGCTTTCTTT.

The V gene is TRBV11-2, the J gene TRBJ1-1; D is perhaps TRBD1 (5 bases). The CDR3 is made up of 15 amino acids. The germline V and J ends were trimmed by 0 bases and 1 base, with 9 bases remaining between them. Germline values: CDR1 SGHAT, CDR2 FQNNGV. As DNA, the CDR3 is TGTGCCAGCAGCTTAGATCCAGGGCCGAACACTGAAGCTTTCTTT. Protein sequence: CASSLDPGPNTEAFF.

The chain recombines TRBV9 with TRBJ1-6; D is perhaps TRBD1 (6 bases). Germline CDR1 and CDR2: SGDLS and YYNGEE. The CDR3 is 15 residues long. Trimming took 4 bases from V and 9 from J, leaving 17 bases between them. DNA for the CDR3: TGTGCCAGCAGCCTCCCCGGGACAACGGGTTCACCCCTCCACTTT. It translates to CASSLPGTTGSPLHF. The whole variable domain, filled in from reference TRBV9 and TRBJ1-6, reads DSGVTQTPKHLITATGQRVTLRCSPRSGDLSVYWYQQSLDQGLQFLIQYYNGEERAKGNILERFSAQQFPDLHSELNLSSLELGDSALYFCASSLPGTTGSPLHFGNGTRLTVT.

The chain is built from TRBV6-2 or TRBV6-3 and TRBJ2-7, with TRBD2 matching over 8 bases. In germline, CDR1 is MNHEY, CDR2 SVGEGT. The CDR3 loop spans 15 amino acids. V shed 6 bases, J shed 2 bases, and the junction held 9 bases outside the gene matches. The DNA for the CDR3 is TGTGCCAGCAGCAACAGATTAGCGGGGACCTACGAGCAGTACTTC. Residues: CASSNRLAGTYEQYF.

This clone qualifies as medium-sized. CDR3 protein: CASSLDLPGLPLGSLHF. The CDR3 DNA reads TGTGCCAGCAGCTTAGATTTGCCGGGGCTCCCCCTCGGGTCCCTCCACTTT. The genes are TRBV11-2 and TRBJ1-6, with D possibly matching TRBD1 (5 bases). The CDR3 loop spans 17 amino acids. The germline V gene encodes CDR1 SGHAT and CDR2 FQNNGV. V lost 0 bases to trimming and J lost 14 bases, with 23 bases between them.

The V gene is TRBV6-1, the J gene TRBJ2-1, with 13 bases lining up with TRBD2. This CDR3 is 15 amino acids long. CDR1 is MNHNS and CDR2 is SASEGT in the germline V gene. V dropped 6 bases and J dropped 9; count of bases not matched to a gene: 8. CDR3 DNA sequence: TGTGCCAGCAGCCCTACTAGCGGGGGGGCAAGTGAGCAGTTCTTC. Its translation: CASSPTSGGASEQFF.

To note about this clone: Being one base from a much bigger clone, this may be a read error. The sample has other DNA sequences that encode this CDR3 too. The V and J genes are TRBV25-1 and TRBJ1-1; no clear D gene. This CDR3 is 14 amino acids long. Germline values: CDR1 MGHDK, CDR2 SYGVNS. Trimming shortened V by 3 bases and J by 3 bases, and 11 bases separated the two germline ends. The DNA for the CDR3 is TGTGCCAGCAGTGACGGAGGGAAGGACACTGAAGCTTTCTTT. The encoded protein is CASSDGGKDTEAFF.